The 27 T cell receptor beta chains presented below share a single source sample, sequenced in a study of blood T cell repertoires in COVID-19. The assay was immunoSEQ multiplex PCR, and TCRdb's table has in-frame clones only and misses some. The sample gives roughly 77,000 clones, roughly 89% of which show up once; 4.6% is in the top ten. Specimen: peripheral blood. These TCRs come from a man aged 50-60 years with active COVID-19.

The J gene is TRBJ2-3, the V gene TRBV11-3, with D perhaps TRBD2 (6 bases). Per germline, CDR1 SGHNT and CDR2 YENEEA. This CDR3 contains 15 residues. V gave up 2 bases and J gave up 2 bases, with 11 bases separating them. As DNA, the CDR3 is TGTGCCAGCAGCTTATCCACGGGACTCACAGATACGCAGTATTTT. Translating it yields CASSLSTGLTDTQYF.

This clone has just one count. This rearrangement joins TRBV24-1 to TRBJ2-2, with 10 positions matching TRBD1. Trimming removed 0 bases from V and 6 bases from J; junction bases left unmatched: 6. The CDR3 runs 17 residues. Germline CDR1 and CDR2: KGHDR and SFDVKD. The DNA of the CDR3 is TGTGCCACCAGTGATTTGCCTGGACAGGGGGTCGCCGGGGAGCTGTTTTTT. It encodes CATSDLPGQGVAGELFF.

The V and J genes are TRBV29-1 and TRBJ1-3; perhaps TRBD1 as D (5 bases). CDR3 size: 15 residues. Trimming removed 4 bases at V and 0 bases at J, with 13 bases between. Germline-derived CDR1 and CDR2 are SQVTM and ANQGSEA. CDR3 sequence: CSVGGTGISGNTIYF. DNA for the CDR3: TGCAGCGTTGGGGGGACTGGGATCTCTGGAAACACCATATATTTT.

This chain connects TRBV5-5 to TRBJ2-7; possible D gene TRBD1, 6 bases. Germline loops: CDR1 SGHKS, CDR2 YYEKEE (reference sequence). Trimming left V 0 bases short and J 6 bases short, with 16 bases between. The CDR3 consists of 15 residues. Here the CDR3 reads CASSLAQGIFGEQYF. The CDR3 bases are TGTGCCAGCAGCTTGGCCCAGGGGATCTTCGGCGAGCAGTACTTC.

The J gene is TRBJ1-5, the V gene TRBV2; 7 bases match TRBD1. Losses at the gene ends were 7 bases for V and 7 bases for J; bases not matched to a gene: 7. Germline CDR1 is SNHLY and CDR2 is FYNNEI. The CDR3 is 13 residues long. For the CDR3, the DNA is TGTGCCAGCAAGGGGGCAGGGGTGCAGCCCCAGCATTTT. Translated: CASKGAGVQPQHF.

The rearrangement joins TRBV5-4 to TRBJ2-7; perhaps TRBD1 as D (6 bases). CDR3 length: 14 amino acids. Trimming took 2 bases from V and 0 from J, leaving 9 bases between them. Germline CDR1 SGHNT, CDR2 YYREEE (reference sequence). This CDR3 reads CASSFQGFSYEQYF. In DNA form, the CDR3 reads TGTGCCAGCAGCTTTCAGGGGTTCTCCTACGAGCAGTACTTC.

The chain has TRBV5-1 and TRBJ1-5; the D gene is possibly TRBD1 (5 bases). Trimming took 1 base from V and 7 from J, leaving 12 bases between them. CDR1 is SGHRS and CDR2 is YFSETQ in the germline V gene. The CDR3 loop spans 14 amino acids. The CDR3 is CASSLSEGVQPQHF. The CDR3 DNA reads TGCGCCAGCAGCTTGTCGGAAGGGGTGCAGCCCCAGCATTTT.

The chain is built from TRBV19 and TRBJ2-6; 8 bases are shared with TRBD1. The CDR3 covers 18 residues. V dropped 4 bases and J dropped 1; count of bases not matched to a gene: 9. The V gene's germline CDR1 is LNHDA and CDR2 SQIVND (reference sequence). CDR3 sequence (DNA): TGTGCCAGTAGTAAAGGACAGGGTATGATATCTGGGGCCAACGTCCTGACTTTC. This gives the protein CASSKGQGMISGANVLTF. The entire variable domain, with the rest obtained from reference TRBV19 and TRBJ2-6, is as follows: DGGITQSPKYLFRKEGQNVTLSCEQNLNHDAMYWYRQDPGQGLRLIYYSQIVNDFQKGDIAEGYSVSREKKESFPLTVTSAQKNPTAFYLCASSKGQGMISGANVLTFGAGSRLTVL.

The chain carries TRBV27 and TRBJ1-1, with a weak D call TRBD1 (5 bases). The germline gives CDR1 MNHEY, CDR2 SMNVEV (reference sequence). Trimming shortened V by 6 bases and J by 2 bases, and 10 bases separated the two germline ends. This CDR3 contains 13 residues. CDR3 region: CASRKGFNTEAFF. The CDR3 DNA sequence: TGTGCCAGCAGAAAGGGGTTCAACACTGAAGCTTTCTTT.

The chain links TRBV27 to TRBJ2-7, with a tentative D call TRBD1 (6 bases). CDR3 length: 17 residues. The germline gives CDR1 MNHEY, CDR2 SMNVEV (reference sequence). Between the trimmed V and J ends, which lost 5 bases and 0 bases, there was a span of 20 bases. The CDR3 region is CASSPKHRQAISYEQYF. DNA of the CDR3: TGTGCCAGCAGTCCAAAACATCGACAGGCGATCTCCTACGAGCAGTACTTC.

The chain carries TRBV19 and TRBJ1-2; tentative D call: TRBD1 (5 bases). V lost 2 bases to trimming and J lost 5 bases, with 9 bases between them. The V gene's germline CDR1 is LNHDA and CDR2 SQIVND (reference sequence). There are 13 residues in the CDR3. The CDR3 DNA reads as TGTGCCAGTAGTATAAAGACAGTTTATGGCTACACCTTC. Amino acid sequence: CASSIKTVYGYTF.

The chain carries TRBV2 and TRBJ1-1; TRBD1 matches at 7 bases. Germline assignment: CDR1 SNHLY and CDR2 FYNNEI. V was pared by 1 base and J by 11 bases, with 10 bases of the junction left unmatched. This CDR3 spans 14 amino acids. For the CDR3, the DNA is TGTGCCAGCAGTGAAGGGCAGGGGGGCCCCTTCGCTTTCTTT. It translates to CASSEGQGGPFAFF.

This clone was observed a single time. Distinct nucleotide sequences in the sample also encode this CDR3. This chain connects TRBV4-1 to TRBJ2-1; 7 bases agree with TRBD2. From germline, CDR1 is MGHRA and CDR2 YSYEKL. CDR3 length: 15 amino acids. V lost 0 bases to trimming and J lost 4 bases; unmatched junction nucleotides: 3. CDR3 nucleotides: TGCGCCAGCAGCCAAGAGCCTAGCGGTTACAATGAGCAGTTCTTC. Translating gives CASSQEPSGYNEQFF.

The chain employs TRBV28 and TRBJ2-7; D is ambiguous. Germline CDR1 is MDHEN and CDR2 is SYDVKM. The CDR3 runs 13 residues. Trimming took off 5 bases at V and 3 bases at J, with 11 bases between the two ends. CDR3 sequence reads: CASSRAKIYEQYF. CDR3 DNA sequence: TGTGCCAGCAGTCGAGCTAAAATCTACGAGCAGTACTTC.

V is TRBV19 and J is TRBJ1-4; 9 bases are shared with TRBD1. The CDR3 runs to 17 residues. CDR1 and CDR2 (germline): LNHDA, SQIVND (reference sequence). Losses at the gene ends were 4 bases for V and 1 base for J; bases not matched to a gene: 7. CDR3 DNA: TGTGCCAGTAGTACTCGACAGGGGGTGGAAACTAATGAAAAACTGTTTTTT. Translating gives CASSTRQGVETNEKLFF.

The chain couples TRBV7-5 to TRBJ1-2. TRBV7-5 represents a pseudogene. The CDR3 length is 19 residues. The CDR3 sequence: CVRSAKSLVRHKRIHGYTF. The CDR3 DNA is TGTGTCAGAAGCGCCAAATCTTTAGTGAGGCACAAAAGGATACATGGCTACACCTTC.

The gene calls are TRBV9 and TRBJ2-2; D not certain. This CDR3 is 15 amino acids long. Trimming stripped 0 bases from V and 8 bases from J, with 14 bases between. CDR1 and CDR2 (germline): SGDLS, YYNGEE. The CDR3 reads CASSVGTTPGGELFF. The DNA for the CDR3 is TGTGCCAGCAGCGTAGGAACGACTCCCGGAGGGGAGCTGTTTTTT.

The chain combines TRBV6-1 with TRBJ1-4; tentative D call: TRBD1 (6 bases). The CDR3 spans 14 residues. Trimming cost V 1 base and J 7 bases, with 10 bases left between them. In germline, CDR1 is MNHNS, CDR2 SASEGT. The CDR3 is CASSEGAGAEKLFF. The CDR3 region has the DNA TGTGCCAGCAGTGAAGGCGCAGGGGCTGAAAAACTGTTTTTT.

This clone was observed once. The chain employs TRBV27 and TRBJ1-4; weak D call: TRBD1 (6 bases). CDR3 length equals 15 residues. Germline CDR1 and CDR2: MNHEY and SMNVEV (reference sequence). With 2 bases removed from V and 3 bases from J, the gap between germline ends came to 10 bases. CDR3 residues: CASSLTGHPNEKLFF. CDR3 in DNA: TGTGCCAGCAGTTTAACGGGACACCCTAATGAAAAACTGTTTTTT.

The chain carries TRBV7-9 and TRBJ1-3, with TRBD1 as a possible D gene (5 bases). The CDR3 is 16 amino acids. The germline V gene encodes CDR1 SEHNR and CDR2 FQNEAQ (reference sequence). Between the trimmed V and J ends, which lost 3 bases and 1 base, there was a span of 13 bases. Here the CDR3 DNA reads TGTGCCAGCAGCTTTGGGCAGGGCTGGTCTGGAAACACCATATATTTT. Translated: CASSFGQGWSGNTIYF.

The rearrangement uses TRBV12-3 or TRBV12-4 and TRBJ2-5; 8 bases map to TRBD1. The V and J ends lost 7 bases and 3 bases, in that order; junction bases with no gene match: 4. This CDR3 has 13 amino acids. In nucleotides, the CDR3 is TGTGCCAGCAACCCGACAGGGGAAGAGACCCAGTACTTC. Translation: CASNPTGEETQYF.

The chain recombines TRBV28 with TRBJ1-5; the D is unclear. Trimming left V 4 bases short and J 15 bases short, with 13 bases between. Germline values: CDR1 MDHEN, CDR2 SYDVKM. The CDR3 contains 11 residues. This CDR3 is CASSSRVVWHF. CDR3 sequence (DNA): TGTGCCAGCAGTTCCCGGGTGGTCTGGCATTTT.

V is TRBV19 and J is TRBJ1-4; D gene ambiguous. The germline CDR1 and CDR2 sequences are LNHDA and SQIVND (reference sequence). The length of the CDR3 is 13 residues. Trimming removed 2 bases from V and 8 bases from J, with 9 bases in between. The CDR3 bases are TGTGCCAGTAGTATACAGGCGCAGGAAAAACTGTTTTTT. It codes for CASSIQAQEKLFF.

This chain joins TRBV12-5 and TRBJ2-7; a weak D match, TRBD2 (5 bases). Germline V gives CDR1 LGHNT, CDR2 FRNRAP. With 8 bases removed from V and 0 bases from J, the gap between germline ends came to 8 bases. The CDR3 extends over 12 amino acids. Here the CDR3 DNA reads TGTGCTAGTAGCGAGGGCTCCTACGAGCAGTACTTC. Translation gives CASSEGSYEQYF.

The rearrangement uses TRBV27 and TRBJ2-1; TRBD1 agrees at 10 bases. The CDR3 is 15 residues long. Per germline, CDR1 MNHEY and CDR2 SMNVEV (reference sequence). After removal of 2 bases from V and 2 bases from J, the junction contained 0 bases not matched to a gene. In nucleotides, the CDR3 is TGTGCCAGCAGTTTAGGACAGGGGGCCTACAATGAGCAGTTCTTC. It translates to CASSLGQGAYNEQFF.

Only one count was recorded for this clone. The chain joins TRBV18 to TRBJ2-3; 14 bases agree with TRBD2. Germline CDR1 reads KGHSH; CDR2 reads LQKENI. This CDR3 contains 16 residues. The trim removed 6 bases at V and 5 bases at J, leaving 7 bases unmatched. The CDR3 DNA reads TGTGCCAGCTCTCCGACTAGCGGGGGGGCAGGAGATACGCAGTATTTT. Protein: CASSPTSGGAGDTQYF.

The chain links TRBV27 to TRBJ2-7; unclear D gene. The CDR3 extends over 10 amino acids. The germline V and J ends were trimmed by 10 bases and 3 bases, with 7 bases remaining between them. Looked up from germline, CDR1 is MNHEY and CDR2 is SMNVEV (reference sequence). The CDR3 coding sequence is TGTGCCACGGGTCACTACGAGCAGTACTTC. Its translation: CATGHYEQYF.